Presented here are 31 T cell receptor beta chains from one specimen sequenced in a study of blood T cell repertoires in COVID-19. The table came from immunoSEQ multiplex PCR; TCRdb's copy has only in-frame clones and leaves some out. The sample consists of roughly 300,000 clones, about 86% of them appearing once. The specimen sequenced was PBMCs or T cells enriched from blood (not recorded which). These receptors originate from a woman in her thirties or forties with acute COVID-19.

In its sample, this clone was seen a few times. The chain joins TRBV7-6 to TRBJ2-2, with a possible D match to TRBD2 (5 bases). This CDR3 is built from 16 residues. The germline CDR1 and CDR2 sequences are SGHVS and FNYEAQ. Trimming took off 5 bases at V and 6 bases at J, with 19 bases between the two ends. DNA of the CDR3: TGTGCCAGCAGCCTACACCCGACCAGCGGAGCCGGGGAGCTGTTTTTT. Residues: CASSLHPTSGAGELFF.

The chain carries TRBV7-9 and TRBJ2-1; TRBD2 matches at 11 bases. This CDR3 is 16 amino acids long. With V trimmed by 5 bases and J by 7 bases, 10 bases remained unmatched. Per the germline V gene, CDR1 is SEHNR and CDR2 is FQNEAQ (reference sequence). The CDR3 nucleotides read TGTGCCAGCAGCCCAAGAGGGTCTAGCGGGAGGAATGAGCAGTTCTTC. This encodes CASSPRGSSGRNEQFF. The full variable domain, in which reference TRBV7-9 and TRBJ2-1 provide the parts outside the CDR3, is DTGVSQNPRHKITKRGQNVTFRCDPISEHNRLYWYRQTLGQGPEFLTYFQNEAQLEKSRLLSDRFSAERPKGSFSTLEIQRTEQGDSAMYLCASSPRGSSGRNEQFFGPGTRLTVL.

The count of this clone is one. The V and J genes are TRBV12-5 and TRBJ2-3; weak D call: TRBD1 (6 bases). Germline CDR1 is LGHNT and CDR2 is FRNRAP. The V end was cut by 4 bases, the J end by 2 bases, with 13 bases between. The CDR3 sequence is 15 residues long. The CDR3 protein is CASGSSTGITDTQYF. The CDR3 coding sequence is TGTGCTAGTGGTTCTAGTACAGGGATCACAGATACGCAGTATTTT. The whole variable domain, remainder taken from reference TRBV12-5 and TRBJ2-3, is DARVTQTPRHKVTEMGQEVTMRCQPILGHNTVFWYRQTMMQGLELLAYFRNRAPLDDSGMPKDRFSAEMPDATLATLKIQPSEPRDSAVYFCASGSSTGITDTQYFGPGTRLTVL.

CDR3: CASSPEGLDRGPDTQYF. The CDR3 nucleotides read TGTGCCAGTAGTCCCGAAGGGTTGGACAGGGGTCCAGATACGCAGTATTTT. This chain links TRBV19 with TRBJ2-3, with 9 nucleotides matching TRBD1. Trimming cost V 5 bases and J 4 bases; bases outside gene matches: 13. This CDR3 is 17 amino acids long. Germline values: CDR1 LNHDA, CDR2 SQIVND (reference sequence).

This sequence joins TRBV19 and TRBJ2-5; 7 bases align to TRBD1. V lost 4 bases and J lost 3; bases outside the gene matches: 8. Per the germline V gene, CDR1 is LNHDA and CDR2 is SQIVND (reference sequence). There are 15 residues in the CDR3. The CDR3 nucleotides are TGTGCCAGTAGTACCCCCTACGGACAGGAAGAGACCCAGTACTTC. It codes for CASSTPYGQEETQYF.

The rearrangement uses TRBV6-5 and TRBJ1-3, with a possible D match to TRBD1 (6 bases). Trimming left V 2 bases short and J 11 bases short, with 7 bases between. Germline V gives CDR1 MNHEY, CDR2 SVGAGI. The CDR3 spans 11 residues. This CDR3 is CASSYEGAIYF. CDR3 nucleotide sequence: TGTGCCAGCAGTTACGAGGGGGCCATATATTTT.

This clone was picked up a small number of times. The chain joins TRBV29-1 to TRBJ1-2; 8 bases map to TRBD1. There are 13 residues in the CDR3. The J segment lost 4 bases and the V segment lost 6 bases, leaving 7 bases of the junction unmatched. Germline CDR1 and CDR2: SQVTM and ANQGSEA. As DNA, the CDR3 is TGCAGCGTCCCGACAGGGGCCGGCTATGGCTACACCTTC. Encoded protein: CSVPTGAGYGYTF. Complete variable domain (other parts from reference TRBV29-1 and TRBJ1-2): SAVISQKPSRDICQRGTSLTIQCQVDSQVTMMFWYRQQPGQSLTLIATANQGSEATYESGFVIDKFPISRPNLTFSTLTVSNMSPEDSSIYLCSVPTGAGYGYTFGSGTRLTVV.

The CDR3, as DNA: TGTGCCAGCAGCCGTGGCGGGACCGTCCATTACGAGCAGTACTTC. It encodes CASSRGGTVHYEQYF. This chain connects TRBV5-6 to TRBJ2-7; TRBD2 is a possible D gene (6 bases). CDR1 and CDR2 (germline): SGHDT, YYEEEE. The V end was cut by 4 bases, the J end by 4 bases, with 18 bases between. This CDR3 has 15 residues.

The chain is built from TRBV19 and TRBJ2-3, with TRBD2 identical over 11 bases. The CDR3 runs to 14 residues. In germline, CDR1 is LNHDA, CDR2 SQIVND (reference sequence). The J segment lost 2 bases and the V segment lost 11 bases, leaving 6 bases of the junction unmatched. CDR3 protein: CAVSGRGYTDTQYF. The CDR3 nucleotides are TGTGCCGTTAGCGGGAGGGGATACACAGATACGCAGTATTTT.

This chain links TRBV28 with TRBJ1-1, with D possibly TRBD1 on 6 matching bases. The V and J ends lost 7 bases and 5 bases respectively, with 17 bases between them. Germline V CDR1 and CDR2: MDHEN, SYDVKM. The CDR3 spans 14 residues. The CDR3 region is CASNFGGRFTEAFF. The CDR3 DNA is TGTGCCAGCAATTTCGGGGGGCGCTTTACTGAAGCTTTCTTT.

V usage is TRBV7-2 and J usage is TRBJ2-7, with D possibly TRBD2 on 5 matching bases. The CDR3 consists of 15 residues. The germline V gene has CDR1 SGHTA and CDR2 FQGNSA. V was trimmed by 3 bases and J by 4 bases, leaving 16 bases between them. CDR3 loop: CASSLAPSTKYEQYF. The CDR3 coding sequence is TGTGCCAGCAGCTTGGCCCCATCGACTAAGTACGAGCAGTACTTC.

V and J are TRBV7-9 and TRBJ1-3; D remains ambiguous. Germline lookup yields CDR1 SEHNR and CDR2 FQNEAQ (reference sequence). With 1 base removed from V and 7 bases from J, the gap between germline ends came to 5 bases. CDR3 length equals 12 residues. CDR3 protein: CASSLGSNTIYF. Here the CDR3 DNA reads TGTGCCAGCAGCTTAGGTAGTAACACCATATATTTT.

The CDR3 DNA reads as TGTGCCAGCAGCTCTAGCGGGGGGACCCTCCCAGATACGCAGTATTTT. It translates to CASSSSGGTLPDTQYF. The chain carries TRBV11-2 and TRBJ2-3, with 11 bases identical to TRBD2. Losses at the gene ends were 4 bases for V and 4 bases for J; bases not matched to a gene: 7. The germline gives CDR1 SGHAT, CDR2 FQNNGV. The length of the CDR3 is 16 residues.

This clone occurred once. The chain carries TRBV2 and TRBJ2-7, with a possible D match to TRBD1 (6 bases). Germline V gene lookup returns CDR1 SNHLY and CDR2 FYNNEI. This CDR3 region has 12 residues. Trimming removed 7 bases from V and 7 bases from J, with 14 bases in between. The CDR3 region has the DNA TGTGCCAGCAATCTGGACAGTGGGGAGCAGTACTTC. It encodes CASNLDSGEQYF.

The CDR3 region has the DNA TGCGCCAGCAGCCAAGGGCTGAGGACAGCCGATGAAAAACTGTTTTTT. As protein: CASSQGLRTADEKLFF. The genes are TRBV4-3 and TRBJ1-4; D is perhaps TRBD1 (6 bases). The CDR3 sequence is 16 residues long. Trimming removed 1 base at V and 6 bases at J, with 15 bases between. CDR1 LGHNA and CDR2 YSLEER come from the germline V gene.

This clone was seen just once. This chain joins TRBV7-8 and TRBJ1-2; tentatively, D is TRBD1 (5 bases). Germline V gene sequence: CDR1 SGHVS, CDR2 FQNEAQ. The CDR3 is 15 amino acids. The V end lost 3 bases, the J end lost 5 bases, and 16 bases lay between the germline ends. The CDR3 sequence is CASSFAGRDAYGYTF. The CDR3 region has the DNA TGTGCCAGCAGCTTCGCCGGGCGGGACGCTTATGGCTACACCTTC.

This chain connects TRBV19 to TRBJ1-4, with TRBD1 as a possible D gene (5 bases). The CDR3 has 16 residues. V dropped 2 bases and J dropped 8 bases, with 18 bases sitting between them. From germline, CDR1 is LNHDA and CDR2 SQIVND (reference sequence). CDR3 DNA: TGTGCCAGTAGTATACGCTTTCGCAGGGCTGGGGAAAAACTGTTTTTT. Its protein product is CASSIRFRRAGEKLFF.

This clone was detected once. The J gene is TRBJ1-1, the V gene TRBV5-4; a possible D gene is TRBD1 (5 bases). Between the trimmed V and J ends, which lost 4 bases and 6 bases, there was a span of 16 bases. The CDR3 extends over 14 amino acids. Germline CDR1 and CDR2: SGHNT and YYREEE (reference sequence). The CDR3 DNA reads as TGTGCCAGCAGCCGTAACGGGGGTAGCCCTGAAGCTTTCTTT. Protein product: CASSRNGGSPEAFF.

The chain recombines TRBV7-8 with TRBJ2-7; TRBD1 might be the D (6 bases). CDR3 size: 16 residues. V lost 2 bases to trimming and J lost 3 bases, with 17 bases between them. From germline, CDR1 is SGHVS and CDR2 FQNEAQ. The CDR3 protein is CASSLSGTNINYEQYF. DNA for the CDR3: TGTGCCAGCAGCTTAAGTGGGACAAATATTAACTACGAGCAGTACTTC.

V and J are TRBV7-2 and TRBJ2-1, with D perhaps TRBD1 (6 bases). Germline-derived CDR1 and CDR2 are SGHTA and FQGNSA. V was clipped by 7 bases and J by 0 bases, with 16 bases between them. The CDR3 runs to 16 residues. CDR3 sequence: CASNRPRGNSYNEQFF. CDR3 bases: TGTGCCAGCAATAGACCGAGGGGGAACTCCTACAATGAGCAGTTCTTC.

The chain is built from TRBV5-8 and TRBJ1-5; D ambiguous. The CDR3 consists of 17 residues. Trimming pared 5 bases from V and 6 bases from J, leaving 24 bases between. Germline V CDR1 and CDR2: SGHTS, YDEGEE. The CDR3 protein is CASRPRLGRVAGQPQHF. CDR3 nucleotides: TGTGCCAGCAGACCCCGATTGGGGAGGGTTGCGGGTCAGCCCCAGCATTTT. The variable domain in full, with the rest retrieved from reference TRBV5-8 and TRBJ1-5, is EAGVTQSPTHLIKTRGQQATLRCSPISGHTSVYWYQQALGLGLQFLLWYDEGEERNRGNFPPRFSGRQFPNYSSELNVNALELEDSALYLCASRPRLGRVAGQPQHFGDGTRLSIL.

CDR3 in amino acids: CASSTRQDLNVKETQYF. The CDR3 coding sequence is TGTGCCAGCAGCACTCGACAGGACCTGAATGTCAAAGAGACCCAGTACTTC. The chain combines TRBV9 with TRBJ2-5; a possible D gene is TRBD1 (6 bases). V gave up 4 bases and J gave up 3 bases, with 22 bases separating them. This CDR3 is 17 amino acids long. From germline, CDR1 is SGDLS and CDR2 YYNGEE.

The rearrangement uses TRBV28 and TRBJ1-5; 7 bases are a match to TRBD1. The germline CDR1 and CDR2 sequences are MDHEN and SYDVKM. J lost 7 bases, V lost 5 bases, and 8 bases had no gene match. The CDR3 has 14 amino acids. Written as DNA, the CDR3 is TGTGCCAGCAGTCCCTCAGGGGGAGGACAGCCCCAGCATTTT. Protein sequence: CASSPSGGGQPQHF.

The sample holds a few counts of this clone. The rearrangement joins TRBV5-4 to TRBJ1-6, with TRBD1 matching 9 bases. This CDR3 spans 15 amino acids. Trimming cost V 0 bases and J 9 bases; bases outside gene matches: 4. Germline CDR1 SGHNT, CDR2 YYREEE (reference sequence). The CDR3 nucleotides are TGTGCCAGCAGCTTGGGTGGGACAGGGAGTTCACCCCTCCACTTT. This translates into CASSLGGTGSSPLHF.

This chain connects TRBV21-1 to TRBJ1-6. TRBV21-1 is a recognized pseudogene. The CDR3 is 17 amino acids. The CDR3 region has the DNA TGTGCCAGCAGCCCCCGGGAGGGGGACTCCTATAATTCACCCCTCCACTTT. Its translation: CASSPREGDSYNSPLHF.

The rearrangement links TRBV5-1 to TRBJ2-1; TRBD2 matches 11 bases. CDR3 size: 16 residues. The J segment lost 10 bases and the V segment lost 2 bases, leaving 11 bases of the junction unmatched. Germline loops: CDR1 SGHRS, CDR2 YFSETQ. The CDR3 loop is CASSFGWLAGGREQFF. In nucleotides, the CDR3 is TGCGCCAGCAGCTTTGGGTGGCTAGCGGGAGGTCGGGAGCAGTTCTTC.

CDR3 bases: TGTGCCAGCAGCTTAAGCAGTGGCAGGACCTACGAGCAGTACTTC. This gives the protein CASSLSSGRTYEQYF. This chain uses TRBV7-9 with TRBJ2-7; no definite D call. The CDR3 sequence is 15 residues long. Germline-derived CDR1 and CDR2 are SEHNR and FQNEAQ (reference sequence). V was cut by 2 bases and J by 2 bases, with 13 bases left in between.

This clone appeared once. The rearrangement uses TRBV5-4 and TRBJ2-1; TRBD2 matches 9 bases. The germline V gene encodes CDR1 SGHNT and CDR2 YYREEE (reference sequence). V was pared by 9 bases and J by 7 bases, with 2 bases of the junction left unmatched. The CDR3 extends over 11 amino acids. CDR3 region: CAIGLANEQFF. CDR3 DNA: TGTGCCATCGGACTAGCGAATGAGCAGTTCTTC.

The chain uses TRBV5-1 and TRBJ1-1; the D gene is possibly TRBD1 (5 bases). V lost 4 bases, J lost 0 bases, and 16 bases lay in between. The CDR3 is made up of 16 amino acids. Germline CDR1 is SGHRS and CDR2 is YFSETQ. This CDR3 reads CASSLPREGLNTEAFF. DNA of the CDR3: TGCGCCAGCAGCCTGCCCCGGGAGGGGTTGAACACTGAAGCTTTCTTT. The variable domain in full, completed from reference TRBV5-1 and TRBJ1-1, reads KAGVTQTPRYLIKTRGQQVTLSCSPISGHRSVSWYQQTPGQGLQFLFEYFSETQRNKGNFPGRFSGRQFSNSRSEMNVSTLELGDSALYLCASSLPREGLNTEAFFGQGTRLTVV.

J is TRBJ1-4 and V is TRBV27, with TRBD1 as a possible D gene (6 bases). Germline CDR1 and CDR2: MNHEY and SMNVEV (reference sequence). V dropped 0 bases and J dropped 2 bases, with 19 bases sitting between them. This CDR3 region has 19 residues. CDR3 sequence reads: CASSLSPLTAQGTNEKLFF. In nucleotides, the CDR3 is TGTGCCAGCAGTTTATCTCCCCTCACCGCACAGGGCACTAATGAAAAACTGTTTTTT.

The sample holds a few counts of this clone. This chain links TRBV19 with TRBJ2-7; 11 bases match TRBD2. The V gene end was trimmed by 7 bases and the J gene end by 0 bases; junction bases not matched to a gene: 17. The CDR3 has 19 residues. The germline CDR1 and CDR2 sequences are LNHDA and SQIVND (reference sequence). DNA of the CDR3: TGTGCCAGTACTCAAGGTGGGAGGGGGGGACTAGCGGACTCCTACGAGCAGTACTTC. This codes for CASTQGGRGGLADSYEQYF. The complete variable domain, with remaining parts taken from reference TRBV19 and TRBJ2-7, reads DGGITQSPKYLFRKEGQNVTLSCEQNLNHDAMYWYRQDPGQGLRLIYYSQIVNDFQKGDIAEGYSVSREKKESFPLTVTSAQKNPTAFYLCASTQGGRGGLADSYEQYFGPGTRLTVT.